This T cell receptor (beta chain) was sequenced in a study of patients and donors after allogeneic stem cell transplantation. This CDR3 has 12 residues. V lost 1 base, J lost 6 bases, and 7 bases lay in between. TCRdb recomputed calls from the RT-PCR reads with MiXCR, one row per CDR3 protein. Among approximately 170,000 distinct CDR3 sequences listed, 24% were seen once. This clonotype was seen a handful of times. This chain links TRBV12-3 or TRBV12-4 with TRBJ2-7; TRBD2 is a possible D gene (6 bases). The material sequenced was blood, either unsorted or a sorted T cell fraction (not recorded which). The receptor's source is a human donor who was either an allogeneic HSCT recipient or a stem cell or donor lymphocyte infusion donor (not recorded which). It is not recorded whose cells these are; they may come from a transplant donor. The DNA for the CDR3 is TGTGCCAGCAGTTTAGGGAGGGCCGAGCAGTACTTC. As protein: CASSLGRAEQYF.